Listed here are 18 T cell receptor beta chains from one sample, sequenced in a study of OX40 agonist ivuxolimab in advanced cancers. The method was immunoSEQ multiplex PCR; TCRdb's version includes in-frame clones alone and lacks a portion of them. This sample has over 60,000 clones; around 88% occur once, and the top ten carry approximately 0.86%. Specimen: CD4+ or CD8+ T cells sorted from blood, collected in a trial of the OX40 agonist ivuxolimab. These receptors came from an adult with an advanced solid tumor such as melanoma, head and neck, liver or kidney cancer.

The chain links TRBV6-1 to TRBJ1-4; D remains ambiguous. Deletions cut 5 bases from V and 8 bases from J, with 12 bases between. Germline CDR1 MNHNS, CDR2 SASEGT. There are 13 residues in the CDR3. Here the CDR3 reads CASSPVPGEKLFF. CDR3 coding DNA: TGTGCCAGCAGTCCGGTGCCCGGCGAAAAACTGTTTTTT.

The chain couples TRBV5-4 to TRBJ2-3, with TRBD2 as a possible D gene (6 bases). The V and J ends lost 5 bases and 0 bases respectively, with 13 bases between them. Germline V CDR1 and CDR2: SGHNT, YYREEE (reference sequence). CDR3 length equals 15 residues. The CDR3 region has the DNA TGTGCCAGCAGGGAGACTAGTCAAAGCACAGATACGCAGTATTTT. Translating gives CASRETSQSTDTQYF.

About this clone: The missing conserved phenylalanine or tryptophan at the end of this CDR3 makes a read error likely. No DNA is shown, since the ends of the CDR3 on it are uncertain; the CDR3 is the one TCRdb lists. CDR3: CASSQQGLGAWIRV. The chain combines TRBV23-1 with TRBJ1-1; TRBD1 is the table's D call and was not checked against the DNA. TRBV23-1 is treated as an ORF (open reading frame) with a function not yet certain. Including both end residues, the CDR3 is 14 amino acids long.

The CDR3 region is CASSDLGGGYGYTF. Here the CDR3 DNA reads TGTGCCAGCAGTGATTTAGGGGGGGGCTATGGCTACACCTTC. The rearrangement joins TRBV2 to TRBJ1-2; the D gene is possibly TRBD1 (6 bases). Germline CDR1 SNHLY, CDR2 FYNNEI. The CDR3 is 14 amino acids. Trimming stripped 3 bases from V and 4 bases from J, with 12 bases between. Full variable domain (rest looked up from reference TRBV2 and TRBJ1-2): EPEVTQTPSHQVTQMGQEVILRCVPISNHLYFYWYRQILGQKVEFLVSFYNNEISEKSEIFDDQFSVERPDGSNFTLKIRSTKLEDSAMYFCASSDLGGGYGYTFGSGTRLTVV.

Regarding this clone: This clone may be a read error of a much larger clone one base away. Other DNA sequences in this sample translate to the same CDR3. V and J are TRBV7-3 and TRBJ1-6; 8 bases fit TRBD1. V shed 2 bases, J shed 8 bases, and the junction held 2 bases outside the gene matches. This CDR3 comprises 14 residues. Germline lookup yields CDR1 SGHTA and CDR2 FQGTGA. The CDR3 loop reads CASSLGQGYSPLHF. CDR3 coding DNA: TGTGCCAGCAGCTTAGGACAGGGATATTCACCCCTCCACTTT.

The J gene is TRBJ2-3, the V gene TRBV6-5; possibly TRBD2 for D (6 bases). The length of the CDR3 is 11 residues. The V and J ends lost 9 bases and 14 bases respectively, with 18 bases between them. The germline CDR1 and CDR2 sequences are MNHEY and SVGAGI. This chain's CDR3 is CASSGRGPWYF. CDR3 coding DNA: TGTGCCAGTAGCGGAAGAGGGCCGTGGTATTTT.

The chain couples TRBV19 to TRBJ2-1; TRBD2 matches at 7 bases. The CDR3 contains 15 residues. With V trimmed by 2 bases and J by 8 bases, 9 bases remained unmatched. Germline V gene sequence: CDR1 LNHDA, CDR2 SQIVND (reference sequence). The CDR3 is CASSIRPSGKDEQFF. DNA of the CDR3: TGTGCCAGTAGTATACGGCCTAGCGGTAAGGATGAGCAGTTCTTC.

V usage is TRBV13 and J usage is TRBJ1-2; D remains ambiguous. Germline assignment: CDR1 PRHDT and CDR2 FYEKMQ (reference sequence). The V and J ends lost 7 bases and 8 bases respectively, with 14 bases between them. The CDR3 is 12 residues long. The CDR3 DNA reads TGTGCCAGCACTCTGAATTCGGCGGGCTACACCTTC. Its protein product is CASTLNSAGYTF.

The CDR3 DNA sequence: TGTGCCAGCAGTCCCCAGATTGGCTACGAGCAGTACTTC. It yields the protein CASSPQIGYEQYF. The V call is TRBV6-5, the J call TRBJ2-7, with D uncertain. Trimming took 5 bases from V and 3 from J, leaving 11 bases between them. Germline assignment: CDR1 MNHEY and CDR2 SVGAGI. The CDR3 contains 13 residues.

V is TRBV19 and J is TRBJ2-3, with D perhaps TRBD2 (6 bases). The germline V gene has CDR1 LNHDA and CDR2 SQIVND (reference sequence). This CDR3 spans 14 amino acids. Trimming left V 5 bases short and J 2 bases short, with 11 bases between. The CDR3 DNA sequence: TGTGCCAGTAGTGGGGCGCGGGACACAGATACGCAGTATTTT. Translated, it gives CASSGARDTDTQYF.

The count of this clone is one. The chain carries TRBV2 and TRBJ2-3; 14 bases match TRBD2. This CDR3 comprises 17 residues. J lost 8 bases, V lost 0 bases, and 7 bases had no gene match. CDR1 is SNHLY, CDR2 FYNNEI, per germline. The CDR3 nucleotides are TGTGCCAGCAGTGAAGCGGGGACTAGCGGGAGTTGGGGTACGCAGTATTTT. It specifies CASSEAGTSGSWGTQYF.

V is TRBV5-1 and J is TRBJ2-5, with D unclear. Germline V CDR1 and CDR2: SGHRS, YFSETQ. This CDR3 region has 12 residues. V was trimmed by 4 bases and J by 5 bases, leaving 9 bases between them. DNA for the CDR3: TGCGCCAGCAGCCTGGACGGTGAGACCCAGTACTTC. Translated: CASSLDGETQYF. The full variable domain, rest sourced from reference TRBV5-1 and TRBJ2-5, is KAGVTQTPRYLIKTRGQQVTLSCSPISGHRSVSWYQQTPGQGLQFLFEYFSETQRNKGNFPGRFSGRQFSNSRSEMNVSTLELGDSALYLCASSLDGETQYFGPGTRLLVL.

Worth noting for this clone: Other DNA sequences from this sample encode an identical CDR3 as well. The genes are TRBV5-1 and TRBJ1-2; a possible D gene is TRBD1 (5 bases). Germline lookup yields CDR1 SGHRS and CDR2 YFSETQ. This CDR3 has 14 amino acids. V was shortened by 2 bases and J by 2 bases, with 10 bases between the two germline ends. CDR3 DNA sequence: TGCGCCAGCAGCTTCGGGGGAACAAACTATGGCTACACCTTC. This gives the protein CASSFGGTNYGYTF.

The chain recombines TRBV7-8 with TRBJ2-1; 7 bases line up with TRBD1. The CDR3 loop spans 11 amino acids. Trimming took 5 bases from V and 13 from J; bases not matched to a gene: 5. In germline, CDR1 is SGHVS, CDR2 FQNEAQ. In DNA form, the CDR3 reads TGTGCCAGCAGCCCCCGGGACAGTCAGTTCTTC. This sequence encodes CASSPRDSQFF.

The chain has TRBV5-6 and TRBJ1-3, with D possibly TRBD1 on 5 matching bases. The CDR3 covers 16 residues. Trimming took 0 bases from V and 0 from J, leaving 10 bases between them. Germline V gives CDR1 SGHDT, CDR2 YYEEEE. For the CDR3, the DNA is TGTGCCAGCAGCTTGGTGGGGGGTAGCTCTGGAAACACCATATATTTT. It encodes CASSLVGGSSGNTIYF.

This clone was seen only a few times. This chain links TRBV10-3 with TRBJ2-7; TRBD2 aligns across 9 bases. V lost 3 bases to trimming and J lost 3 bases; unmatched junction nucleotides: 9. CDR3 length equals 16 residues. In germline, CDR1 is ENHRY, CDR2 SYGVKD. The DNA for the CDR3 is TGTGCCATCAGTGACCCTAGCGGGATACGGAACTACGAGCAGTACTTC. Amino acid sequence: CAISDPSGIRNYEQYF.

The chain carries TRBV6-4 and TRBJ2-3; 10 nucleotides agree with TRBD2. The CDR3 loop spans 15 amino acids. Germline V gene data show CDR1 as MRHNA and CDR2 as SNTAGT. Losses at the gene ends were 3 bases for V and 2 bases for J; bases not matched to a gene: 2. CDR3 nucleotides: TGTGCCAGCAGTGAAAGCGGGGGGGCCACAGATACGCAGTATTTT. Translation: CASSESGGATDTQYF.

V and J are TRBV28 and TRBJ2-7, with 7 bases aligning to TRBD2. V shed 7 bases and J 2 bases; nucleotides not matched to a gene: 11. The CDR3 runs 15 residues. Looked up from germline, CDR1 is MDHEN and CDR2 is SYDVKM. DNA for the CDR3: TGTGCCAGCACTCTGGGAGGGACTCCTACCTACGAGCAGTACTTC. It translates to CASTLGGTPTYEQYF.